Below, 15 T cell receptor beta chains from the same sample are listed, as sequenced in a study of blood T cell repertoires in COVID-19. Method: immunoSEQ multiplex PCR; TCRdb's copy keeps in-frame clones and lacks some. The table lists 350,000 or so clones, about 88% of them singletons. Material: PBMCs or T cells enriched from blood (not recorded which). These receptors originate from a woman between 25 and 40 years old who had been exposed to COVID-19.

V gene TRBV18 combines with J gene TRBJ2-1; D not resolved. The germline V gene has CDR1 KGHSH and CDR2 LQKENI. The CDR3 runs to 15 residues. Trimming pared 0 bases from V and 6 bases from J, leaving 12 bases between. The CDR3 region is CASSPPWPSSNEQFF. The CDR3 nucleotides read TGTGCCAGCTCACCACCGTGGCCCTCAAGCAATGAGCAGTTCTTC.

This sequence joins TRBV30 and TRBJ2-5; 7 bases fit TRBD1. CDR1 GTSNPN and CDR2 SVGIG come from the germline V gene (reference sequence). The CDR3 runs 13 residues. Trimming removed 7 bases from V and 0 bases from J; junction bases left unmatched: 5. CDR3 sequence: CASTGTDQETQYF. The CDR3 region has the DNA TGTGCCTCGACAGGGACAGACCAAGAGACCCAGTACTTC.

The J gene is TRBJ1-2, the V gene TRBV10-2; 8 positions match TRBD1. The CDR3 is made up of 15 amino acids. From germline, CDR1 is WSHSY and CDR2 SAAADI. The trim removed 3 bases at V and 0 bases at J, leaving 3 bases unmatched. This CDR3 is CASSDRTGTNYGYTF. The CDR3 DNA sequence: TGCGCCAGCAGTGACAGGACAGGGACTAACTATGGCTACACCTTC.

V is TRBV27 and J is TRBJ1-5; D possibly corresponds to TRBD1 (5 bases). Trimming cost V 8 bases and J 2 bases, with 10 bases left between them. Germline loops: CDR1 MNHEY, CDR2 SMNVEV (reference sequence). The CDR3 runs 13 residues. The chain's CDR3 is CASRSRGNQPQHF. CDR3 in DNA: TGTGCCAGCCGCAGCAGGGGCAATCAGCCCCAGCATTTT.

The chain combines TRBV12-3 or TRBV12-4 with TRBJ2-7; weak D call: TRBD2 (5 bases). CDR3 size: 13 residues. V was pared by 5 bases and J by 6 bases, with 14 bases between. CDR3 coding DNA: TGTGCCAGCAGTCTGGGGAGTGTAGGCGAGCAGTACTTC. Residues: CASSLGSVGEQYF.

The rearrangement joins TRBV19 to TRBJ2-6, with TRBD1 matching over 8 bases. V was pared by 7 bases and J by 0 bases, with 11 bases of the junction left unmatched. This CDR3 has 18 amino acids. CDR1 and CDR2 (germline): LNHDA, SQIVND (reference sequence). The CDR3 nucleotides read TGTGCCAGTACCGAACCGGGACAGGCTTTCTCTGGGGCCAACGTCCTGACTTTC. Translating gives CASTEPGQAFSGANVLTF.

The J gene is TRBJ1-5, the V gene TRBV4-1; tentatively, D is TRBD1 (5 bases). CDR3 length equals 15 residues. Trimming left V 0 bases short and J 3 bases short, with 9 bases between. Germline V CDR1 and CDR2: MGHRA, YSYEKL. CDR3 nucleotides: TGCGCCAGCAGCCAAGATGGGGCTTTCAATCAGCCCCAGCATTTT. This translates into CASSQDGAFNQPQHF.

The chain combines TRBV12-3 or TRBV12-4 with TRBJ1-1; the match to TRBD1 covers 9 bases. The J segment lost 11 bases and the V segment lost 5 bases, leaving 6 bases of the junction unmatched. The CDR3 totals 12 residues. The CDR3 is CASSTQGARAFF. The CDR3 DNA is TGTGCCAGCAGTACACAGGGGGCGCGGGCTTTCTTT.

The chain combines TRBV19 with TRBJ2-2; 9 nucleotides line up with TRBD1. This CDR3 region has 15 residues. The germline gives CDR1 LNHDA, CDR2 SQIVND (reference sequence). With V trimmed by 7 bases and J by 6 bases, 9 bases remained unmatched. The CDR3 sequence is CASNTGQGGPGELFF. For the CDR3, the DNA is TGTGCCAGTAACACGGGACAGGGCGGCCCCGGGGAGCTGTTTTTT.

The chain couples TRBV7-2 to TRBJ2-1; TRBD2 matches 7 bases. The germline gives CDR1 SGHTA, CDR2 FQGNSA. The CDR3 is made up of 15 amino acids. With V trimmed by 5 bases and J by 6 bases, 10 bases remained unmatched. CDR3 bases: TGTGCCAGCAGCCCCACTAGCGTCCCCCCCAATGAGCAGTTCTTC. As protein: CASSPTSVPPNEQFF.

The V call is TRBV30, the J call TRBJ1-1; 9 bases are a match to TRBD1. The germline CDR1 and CDR2 sequences are GTSNPN and SVGIG (reference sequence). The CDR3 contains 15 residues. J was trimmed by 1 base and V by 8 bases; bases with no gene match: 11. CDR3 bases: TGTGCCGGGGGGGGACAGGGTTTCTCGAACACTGAAGCTTTCTTT. Amino acid sequence: CAGGGQGFSNTEAFF.

The rearrangement joins TRBV5-1 to TRBJ2-7; D is uncertain. The CDR3 extends over 11 amino acids. In germline, CDR1 is SGHRS, CDR2 YFSETQ. V lost 0 bases to trimming and J lost 6 bases, with 4 bases between them. Here the CDR3 DNA reads TGCGCCAGCAGCTTGGGAGCCGAGCAGTACTTC. Translation gives CASSLGAEQYF.

The chain employs TRBV12-2 and TRBJ2-3; the table names TRBD2, a call not compared with the DNA. TRBV12-2 is termed a pseudogene. The CDR3 is 16 amino acids. The CDR3 protein is CASRLNGCLADDTQYF. DNA of the CDR3: TGTGCAAGTCGCTTAAACGGGTGTCTAGCTGACGATACGCAGTATTTT.

This clone was seen more than once but under ten times. V and J are TRBV11-2 and TRBJ2-2; D is perhaps TRBD2 (6 bases). Germline CDR1 is SGHAT and CDR2 is FQNNGV. Trimming took off 1 base at V and 7 bases at J, with 7 bases between the two ends. The CDR3 runs 13 residues. This CDR3 reads CASSLGGGGELFF. Written as DNA, the CDR3 is TGTGCCAGCAGCTTAGGGGGAGGCGGGGAGCTGTTTTTT.

The chain recombines TRBV27 with TRBJ2-7; weak D call: TRBD1 (6 bases). Deletions cut 7 bases from V and 6 bases from J, with 13 bases between. Germline-derived CDR1 and CDR2 are MNHEY and SMNVEV (reference sequence). This CDR3 is 12 amino acids long. For the CDR3, the DNA is TGTGCCAGCACTTCTCCAGGGGTCGAGCAGTACTTC. As protein: CASTSPGVEQYF.